This T cell receptor (beta chain) was identified in a study of blood T cell repertoires in COVID-19. Looking at the study overall: COVID-19 samples collected from the United States, Italy and Spain covered acute and convalescent phases. PBMCs, B-cell-depleted T cells, or T cells provided the cDNA or gDNA that made up the material.

Under the authors' procedure: Amplification of reference gene primers provided the estimated nucleated cell counts. Sequenced by immunoSEQ multiplex PCR; TCRdb stores in-frame clones only, minus some. Clone size and V and J calls were adopted from that table, with D and trimming inferred from the DNA. The table includes some 160,000 clones, 79% detected once. Per the germline V gene, CDR1 is SGHAT and CDR2 is FQDESV (reference sequence). This CDR3 has 14 amino acids. With 5 bases clipped from V and 4 bases from J, the junction kept 5 bases outside the gene matches. The sequencing sample was made of peripheral blood. This receptor was identified in a man between 45 and 60 years old with active or convalescent COVID-19. The chain is built from TRBV11-1 and TRBJ2-5; 9 nucleotides match TRBD1. CDR3 nucleotide sequence: TGTGCCAGCAGCGCCCGGGACAGGGTAGAGACCCAGTACTTC. Translating it yields CASSARDRVETQYF.